Sequencing of this T cell receptor beta chain was carried out in a study of shared clonotypes between healthy human individuals. Data came from immunoSEQ multiplex PCR; TCRdb stores just in-frame clones and leaves some out. The profile shows about 340,000 clones, 70% to 75% of them singletons. Turning to this clone: What it binds is unknown.

Study-level findings and limits: Non-shared clonotypes were found to have lower generation probabilities than the clonotypes that were shared by all four of the sorted-subset donors.

The material sequenced was memory CD4+ T cells sorted from blood. Specified subset: CD45RA-negative fraction. This TCR was sampled from a young man in good health.

In DNA form, the CDR3 reads TGTGCCAGCAGCTATCTAGCGGGTAGCGGGCCAGATACGCAGTATTTT. Translating it yields CASSYLAGSGPDTQYF. This chain uses TRBV7-2 with TRBJ2-3; 8 nucleotides line up with TRBD2. This CDR3 is built from 16 residues. CDR1 is SGHTA and CDR2 is FQGNSA in the germline V gene. V gave up 4 bases and J gave up 4 bases; unmatched junction bases: 10.